One sample yielded the 32 T cell receptor beta chains listed below, sequenced in a study of cytomegalovirus exposure and HLA in healthy donors. The PCR was carried out with 60 Vbeta primers and 13 Jbeta primers. Generated by immunoSEQ multiplex PCR, the TCRdb table keeps only in-frame clones and is missing some. Altogether over 140,000 clones are present, 75% to 85% being singletons, with the ten largest covering approximately 2.5%. Material: PBMCs. The receptors shown here come from a man between 45 and 60 years old in good health and CMV-seronegative.

The chain has TRBV4-1 and TRBJ2-7, with 7 bases identical to TRBD2. Unmatched junction bases numbered 5, after V lost 4 bases and J lost 5 bases. The CDR3 covers 13 residues. Germline V lookup: CDR1 MGHRA, CDR2 YSYEKL. This chain's CDR3 is CASSPGLPNEQYF. The DNA for the CDR3 is TGCGCCAGCAGCCCGGGACTACCTAACGAGCAGTACTTC.

The chain recombines TRBV28 with TRBJ1-4, with D uncertain. V shed 10 bases and J shed 8 bases, with 11 bases lying between them. The CDR3 sequence is 11 residues long. Germline loops: CDR1 MDHEN, CDR2 SYDVKM. Here the CDR3 DNA reads TGTGCCACCGAGACTGGAGAAAAACTGTTTTTT. Translation gives CATETGEKLFF. The full variable domain, rest sourced from reference TRBV28 and TRBJ1-4, is DVKVTQSSRYLVKRTGEKVFLECVQDMDHENMFWYRQDPGLGLRLIYFSYDVKMKEKGDIPEGYSVSREKKERFSLILESASTNQTSMYLCATETGEKLFFGSGTQLSVL.

V gene TRBV29-1 combines with J gene TRBJ2-1; D is unclear. The length of the CDR3 is 12 residues. The ends were cut back, 0 bases at V and 15 bases at J, with 15 bases in the middle. Germline lookup yields CDR1 SQVTM and CDR2 ANQGSEA. The CDR3 DNA is TGCAGCGTTGAAGATCTTGGTTTATCGGGGTTCTTC. Protein product: CSVEDLGLSGFF.

The chain is built from TRBV4-1 and TRBJ2-1; 10 bases are shared with TRBD2. Germline CDR1 is MGHRA and CDR2 is YSYEKL. V shed 0 bases and J 3 bases; nucleotides not matched to a gene: 2. CDR3 length equals 16 residues. DNA of the CDR3: TGCGCCAGCAGCCAAGATGTAGCGGGGGGCTACAATGAGCAGTTCTTC. Amino acids: CASSQDVAGGYNEQFF.

The chain joins TRBV6-5 to TRBJ1-5; 9 bases map to TRBD1. CDR3 length equals 15 residues. CDR1 is MNHEY and CDR2 is SVGAGI in the germline V gene. Trimming at V came to 5 bases and at J to 4 bases, leaving 6 bases not matched to a gene. The CDR3, as DNA: TGTGCCAGCAGTCGGGGACAGGGACGGAATCAGCCCCAGCATTTT. Translated, it gives CASSRGQGRNQPQHF.

The rearrangement joins TRBV30 to TRBJ2-5; D not certain. Germline V gene sequence: CDR1 GTSNPN, CDR2 SVGIG (reference sequence). CDR3 length: 13 residues. V lost 0 bases, J lost 6 bases, and 11 bases lay in between. CDR3 region: CAWSVLETQTQYF. As DNA, the CDR3 is TGTGCCTGGAGTGTATTGGAGACGCAGACCCAGTACTTC.

The V call is TRBV21-1, the J call TRBJ2-7; TRBD2, the table's D call, lacks a check against the DNA. TRBV21-1 is flagged as a pseudogene. The CDR3 spans 13 residues. The CDR3 reads CASWPRGTYEQYF. CDR3 sequence (DNA): TGTGCCAGCTGGCCAAGAGGGACCTACGAGCAGTACTTC.

CDR3 residues: CASSFLAGQETQYF. In nucleotides, the CDR3 is TGTGCCAGCAGTTTCCTAGCGGGGCAAGAGACCCAGTACTTC. V is TRBV28 and J is TRBJ2-5, with 9 bases fitting TRBD2. The CDR3 spans 14 residues. The germline V gene encodes CDR1 MDHEN and CDR2 SYDVKM. With V trimmed by 3 bases and J by 2 bases, 1 base remained unmatched. The whole variable domain, filled in from reference TRBV28 and TRBJ2-5, reads DVKVTQSSRYLVKRTGEKVFLECVQDMDHENMFWYRQDPGLGLRLIYFSYDVKMKEKGDIPEGYSVSREKKERFSLILESASTNQTSMYLCASSFLAGQETQYFGPGTRLLVL.

The chain has TRBV29-1 and TRBJ2-3; 8 bases agree with TRBD2. Germline CDR1 SQVTM, CDR2 ANQGSEA. The V and J ends lost 3 bases and 4 bases, in that order; junction bases with no gene match: 3. The CDR3 consists of 13 residues. CDR3 in DNA: TGCAGCGTTGAGCAGACTAGCGCAGATACGCAGTATTTT. It specifies CSVEQTSADTQYF.

V is TRBV7-9 and J is TRBJ1-1; tentative D call: TRBD1 (5 bases). The CDR3 covers 14 residues. Per the germline V gene, CDR1 is SEHNR and CDR2 is FQNEAQ (reference sequence). Trimming cost V 5 bases and J 0 bases, with 10 bases left between them. The CDR3 region is CASSISGVNTEAFF. The DNA of the CDR3 is TGTGCCAGCAGCATCTCGGGGGTGAACACTGAAGCTTTCTTT.

The V and J genes are TRBV7-8 and TRBJ2-7, with D unresolved. Germline CDR1 reads SGHVS; CDR2 reads FQNEAQ. This CDR3 contains 14 residues. Trimming took off 1 base at V and 2 bases at J, with 9 bases between the two ends. The CDR3 region is CASSLEGGTYEQYF. The DNA for the CDR3 is TGTGCCAGCAGCTTAGAAGGCGGAACCTACGAGCAGTACTTC. Filled out from reference TRBV7-8 and TRBJ2-7, the complete variable domain reads GAGVSQSPRYKVAKRGQDVALRCDPISGHVSLFWYQQALGQGPEFLTYFQNEAQLDKSGLPSDRFFAERPEGSVSTLKIQRTQQEDSAVYLCASSLEGGTYEQYFGPGTRLTVT.

This chain links TRBV1 with TRBJ2-5; the DNA was not compared with TRBD2, the D call given in the table. TRBV1 is described as a pseudogene. The CDR3 sequence is 14 residues long. CDR3 in DNA: TGCACCAGCAGCCAAGAGGGGGGGGGAGAGACCCAGTACTTC. This gives the protein CTSSQEGGGETQYF.

V is TRBV5-4 and J is TRBJ1-2, with 9 bases identical to TRBD1. Germline V CDR1 and CDR2: SGHNT, YYREEE (reference sequence). V dropped 5 bases and J dropped 8; count of bases not matched to a gene: 13. There are 15 residues in the CDR3. The CDR3 DNA reads TGTGCCAGCAGTCCCGGGACAGGGACTAGAGGGGGCTACACCTTC. This gives the protein CASSPGTGTRGGYTF.

V gene TRBV2 combines with J gene TRBJ1-2, with 8 positions matching TRBD1. Losses at the gene ends were 5 bases for V and 8 bases for J; bases not matched to a gene: 7. The CDR3 length is 13 residues. CDR1 and CDR2 (germline): SNHLY, FYNNEI. The CDR3 DNA reads TGTGCCAGCAGTCAGACAGGGGTCGAAGGCTACACCTTC. This sequence encodes CASSQTGVEGYTF.

This chain connects TRBV7-9 to TRBJ2-1, with 9 bases that match TRBD1. This CDR3 spans 15 amino acids. V lost 5 bases, J lost 3 bases, and 5 bases stayed unmatched. In germline, CDR1 is SEHNR, CDR2 FQNEAQ (reference sequence). The CDR3 spells CASSLRQGVYNEQFF. CDR3 DNA: TGTGCCAGCAGCCTTAGACAGGGGGTCTACAATGAGCAGTTCTTC. Supplemented by reference TRBV7-9 and TRBJ2-1, the full variable domain reads DTGVSQNPRHKITKRGQNVTFRCDPISEHNRLYWYRQTLGQGPEFLTYFQNEAQLEKSRLLSDRFSAERPKGSFSTLEIQRTEQGDSAMYLCASSLRQGVYNEQFFGPGTRLTVL.

The chain has TRBV28 and TRBJ2-7, with TRBD1 identical over 8 bases. The junction had 7 bases not matched to a gene; V was cut back by 3 bases and J by 3 bases. The CDR3 sequence is 15 residues long. Looked up from germline, CDR1 is MDHEN and CDR2 is SYDVKM. In DNA form, the CDR3 reads TGTGCCAGCAGTTTCGCAGGGGGCCTAATCTACGAGCAGTACTTC. Protein: CASSFAGGLIYEQYF.

This clone was seen only a few times. This chain uses TRBV29-1 with TRBJ1-1; 10 nucleotides line up with TRBD1. Germline CDR1 SQVTM, CDR2 ANQGSEA. V was pared by 7 bases and J by 4 bases, with 3 bases of the junction left unmatched. This CDR3 has 12 residues. CDR3 nucleotides: TGCAGCGCCCGGACAGGGGGCACTGAAGCTTTCTTT. Translated, it gives CSARTGGTEAFF. The full variable domain, in which reference TRBV29-1 and TRBJ1-1 provide the parts outside the CDR3, is SAVISQKPSRDICQRGTSLTIQCQVDSQVTMMFWYRQQPGQSLTLIATANQGSEATYESGFVIDKFPISRPNLTFSTLTVSNMSPEDSSIYLCSARTGGTEAFFGQGTRLTVV.

This sequence joins TRBV5-6 and TRBJ2-2, with no clear D. V dropped 1 base and J dropped 4 bases, with 8 bases sitting between them. Germline CDR1 SGHDT, CDR2 YYEEEE. There are 14 residues in the CDR3. The chain's CDR3 is CASSLKPSTGELFF. In DNA, the CDR3 is TGTGCCAGCAGCTTGAAACCGAGCACCGGGGAGCTGTTTTTT.

The chain is built from TRBV5-4 and TRBJ2-7; D is possibly TRBD1 (6 bases). CDR1 is SGHNT, CDR2 YYREEE, per germline (reference sequence). CDR3 length: 12 amino acids. Between the trimmed V and J ends, which lost 3 bases and 4 bases, there was a span of 8 bases. The CDR3 nucleotides are TGTGCCAGCAGCTCACAGGGATACGAGCAGTACTTC. It is translated as CASSSQGYEQYF.

The chain uses TRBV7-9 and TRBJ1-5; possible D gene TRBD1, 6 bases. Trimming removed 5 bases at V and 11 bases at J, with 16 bases between. The germline V gene has CDR1 SEHNR and CDR2 FQNEAQ (reference sequence). CDR3 size: 13 residues. CDR3 loop: CASSQAGGLAQHF. In DNA form, the CDR3 reads TGTGCCAGCAGCCAGGCGGGGGGGCTGGCCCAGCATTTT.

This chain joins TRBV2 and TRBJ2-7; 7 nucleotides align to TRBD1. The germline CDR1 and CDR2 sequences are SNHLY and FYNNEI. V was pared by 6 bases and J by 5 bases, with 7 bases of the junction left unmatched. The CDR3 runs 13 residues. The CDR3 is CASSGQVRDEQYF. In DNA form, the CDR3 reads TGTGCCAGCAGCGGACAGGTGCGGGACGAGCAGTACTTC.

This clone occurred a few times. The chain has TRBV11-3 and TRBJ2-7; 11 nucleotides line up with TRBD2. The CDR3 runs 16 residues. V dropped 5 bases and J dropped 2; count of bases not matched to a gene: 8. The V gene's germline CDR1 is SGHNT and CDR2 YENEEA. The CDR3 spells CASSPQTSGATYEQYF. The CDR3 DNA reads TGTGCCAGCAGCCCCCAGACTAGCGGGGCAACCTACGAGCAGTACTTC.

The genes are TRBV11-3 and TRBJ2-1; maybe TRBD1 (5 bases). The CDR3 sequence is 15 residues long. V was cut by 5 bases and J by 0 bases, with 11 bases left in between. The germline CDR1 and CDR2 sequences are SGHNT and YENEEA. The CDR3, as DNA: TGTGCCAGCAGCAAAAGCGACAGCTCCTACAATGAGCAGTTCTTC. Residues: CASSKSDSSYNEQFF. Looking up the rest from reference TRBV11-3 and TRBJ2-1 gives the full variable domain: EAGVVQSPRYKIIEKKQPVAFWCNPISGHNTLYWYLQNLGQGPELLIRYENEEAVDDSQLPKDRFSAERLKGVDSTLKIQPAELGDSAVYLCASSKSDSSYNEQFFGPGTRLTVL.

V is TRBV7-2 and J is TRBJ2-3; D is possibly TRBD2 (5 bases). Germline CDR1 SGHTA, CDR2 FQGNSA. The CDR3 runs to 16 residues. V was shortened by 1 base and J by 6 bases, with 17 bases between the two germline ends. CDR3 region: CASSLVAPGSVDTQYF. As DNA, the CDR3 is TGTGCCAGCAGCTTAGTAGCCCCGGGGAGCGTGGATACGCAGTATTTT. Full variable domain (rest looked up from reference TRBV7-2 and TRBJ2-3): GAGVSQSPSNKVTEKGKDVELRCDPISGHTALYWYRQSLGQGLEFLIYFQGNSAPDKSGLPSDRFSAERTGGSVSTLTIQRTQQEDSAVYLCASSLVAPGSVDTQYFGPGTRLTVL.

The rearrangement links TRBV27 to TRBJ2-5; TRBD1 agrees at 10 bases. The end of the DNA aligns better with TRBJ2-7, so the J call may be wrong. CDR3 length equals 14 residues. Germline V gene data show CDR1 as MNHEY and CDR2 as SMNVEV (reference sequence). The CDR3 DNA sequence: TGTGCCAGCAGTTTGACAGGGGGCCCCTACGAGCAGTACTTC. Translated: CASSLTGGPYEQYF.

The genes are TRBV14 and TRBJ2-5; maybe TRBD1 (6 bases). This CDR3 contains 14 residues. With 4 bases removed from V and 1 base from J, the gap between germline ends came to 10 bases. Germline lookup yields CDR1 SGHDN and CDR2 FVKESK. CDR3 in amino acids: CASSPGHSQETQYF. CDR3 sequence (DNA): TGTGCCAGCAGCCCGGGACACTCCCAAGAGACCCAGTACTTC.

The V gene is TRBV5-1, the J gene TRBJ1-2, with D possibly TRBD1 on 6 matching bases. Germline CDR1 SGHRS, CDR2 YFSETQ. V lost 8 bases and J lost 3, with 17 bases in between. The CDR3 runs to 14 residues. The CDR3 nucleotides are TGCGCCAGTGAACAGGGAGCGCGGCACTATGGCTACACCTTC. Protein product: CASEQGARHYGYTF.

The chain joins TRBV28 to TRBJ1-1; a possible D gene is TRBD1 (6 bases). The CDR3 has 14 residues. CDR1 is MDHEN and CDR2 is SYDVKM in the germline V gene. V dropped 5 bases and J dropped 6 bases, with 16 bases sitting between them. CDR3 residues: CASSLSQGIAEAFF. The CDR3 region has the DNA TGTGCCAGCAGTCTCTCACAGGGAATCGCTGAAGCTTTCTTT.

The chain's CDR3 is CASSIGGQRNGYTF. In DNA, the CDR3 is TGTGCCAGTAGTATCGGGGGACAGAGAAATGGCTACACCTTC. The rearrangement joins TRBV19 to TRBJ1-2; 7 nucleotides line up with TRBD1. The CDR3 length is 14 residues. V trimming: 3 bases; J trimming: 6 bases; junction bases outside the gene matches: 7. Germline values: CDR1 LNHDA, CDR2 SQIVND (reference sequence).

The chain has TRBV9 and TRBJ2-7; the match to TRBD2 covers 8 bases. Unmatched junction bases numbered 6, after V lost 4 bases and J lost 0 bases. Germline V gene sequence: CDR1 SGDLS, CDR2 YYNGEE. This CDR3 has 15 residues. The CDR3 DNA sequence: TGTGCCAGCAGCCCGGGGGGGACCCTCTCCTACGAGCAGTACTTC. Its translation is CASSPGGTLSYEQYF.

The chain joins TRBV5-1 to TRBJ2-3; 10 nucleotides line up with TRBD1. V dropped 5 bases and J dropped 2; count of bases not matched to a gene: 5. Germline V gives CDR1 SGHRS, CDR2 YFSETQ. CDR3 size: 15 residues. CDR3 bases: TGCGCCAGCAGTGGGGGGACAGGGGTCACAGATACGCAGTATTTT. Its translation: CASSGGTGVTDTQYF.

J is TRBJ2-7 and V is TRBV27, with no clear D. The germline V gene has CDR1 MNHEY and CDR2 SMNVEV (reference sequence). V shed 4 bases and J shed 0 bases, with 13 bases lying between them. The CDR3 sequence is 15 residues long. The CDR3 coding sequence is TGTGCCAGCAGTTCCCCCAACCCAGGCTCCTACGAGCAGTACTTC. Translating it yields CASSSPNPGSYEQYF.